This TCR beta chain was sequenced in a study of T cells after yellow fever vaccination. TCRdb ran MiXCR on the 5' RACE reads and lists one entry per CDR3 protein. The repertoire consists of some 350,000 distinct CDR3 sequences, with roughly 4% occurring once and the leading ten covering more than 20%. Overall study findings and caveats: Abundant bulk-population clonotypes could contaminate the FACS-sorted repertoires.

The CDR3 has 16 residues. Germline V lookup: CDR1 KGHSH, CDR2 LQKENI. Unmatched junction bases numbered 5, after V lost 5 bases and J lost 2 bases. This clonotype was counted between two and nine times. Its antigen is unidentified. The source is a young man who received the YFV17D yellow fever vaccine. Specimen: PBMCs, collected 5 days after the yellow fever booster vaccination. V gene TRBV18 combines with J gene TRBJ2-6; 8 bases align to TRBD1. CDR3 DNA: TGTGCCAGCTCAGGGCTGACAGGGGCTGGGGCCAACGTCCTGACTTTC. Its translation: CASSGLTGAGANVLTF.